These 21 T cell receptor beta chains were all obtained from the same sample, sequenced in a study of blood T cells in healthy people across ages. Sample-barcoded 5' priming and a J-beta primer mix drove a second PCR of about 6 to 12 cycles. TCRdb called the 5' RACE reads again in MiXCR, with one record for every CDR3 protein. The data hold about 1.4 million distinct CDR3 sequences, with approximately 63% observed a single time. Sequenced material: blood. The origin of the receptors is a man aged 18 to 29 in good health.

The chain employs TRBV27 and TRBJ2-1, with 8 bases aligning to TRBD1. With the DNA end fitting TRBJ2-7 better, the J assignment may be wrong. The CDR3 covers 13 residues. Germline CDR1 is MNHEY and CDR2 is SMNVEV (reference sequence). The CDR3 bases are TGTGCCAGTGGACAGGGTGACTACAATGAGCAGTACTTC. Encoded protein: CASGQGDYNEQYF.

This clonotype was picked up a small number of times. V gene TRBV6-5 combines with J gene TRBJ2-4; no clear D. The better agreement between TRBJ2-7 and the DNA end casts doubt on the J call. The length of the CDR3 is 14 residues. Germline CDR1 and CDR2: MNHEY and SVGAGI. The CDR3 protein is CASSYGPLGYEQYF. Here the CDR3 DNA reads TGTGCCAGCAGTTACGGCCCCCTCGGTTACGAGCAGTACTTC.

This clonotype was observed a handful of times. J is TRBJ2-1 and V is TRBV20-1; D is uncertain. The CDR3 runs to 13 residues. Looked up from germline, CDR1 is DFQATT and CDR2 is SNEGSKA (reference sequence). Trimming took 3 bases from V and 5 from J, leaving 11 bases between them. CDR3 DNA sequence: TGCAGTGCTAGGTCCAGCGAAAACAATGAGCAGTTCTTC. Protein product: CSARSSENNEQFF.

This chain uses TRBV2 with TRBJ2-7, with 12 bases fitting TRBD2. This CDR3 spans 17 amino acids. The junction had 12 bases not matched to a gene; V was cut back by 2 bases and J by 7 bases. The germline CDR1 and CDR2 sequences are SNHLY and FYNNEI. The CDR3 nucleotides read TGTGCCAGCAGTGAAAGGGGACTAGCGGGTAGATACAATGAGCAGTACTTC. It is translated as CASSERGLAGRYNEQYF.

Only a few counts were recorded for this clonotype. This rearrangement joins TRBV20-1 to TRBJ2-3, with unresolved D. V was clipped by 5 bases and J by 0 bases, with 12 bases between them. CDR3 length equals 14 residues. The germline CDR1 and CDR2 sequences are DFQATT and SNEGSKA (reference sequence). DNA for the CDR3: TGCAGTGCTGAACACTCCCCTAGCACAGATACGCAGTATTTT. Translation: CSAEHSPSTDTQYF.

The chain's CDR3 is CASSSQGQGGYEQYF. In nucleotides, the CDR3 is TGTGCCAGCAGCTCACAGGGACAGGGCGGTTACGAGCAGTACTTC. V and J are TRBV7-9 and TRBJ2-4; 9 bases align to TRBD1. The J call is in doubt because the DNA end fits TRBJ2-7 better. The CDR3 length is 15 residues. Per germline, CDR1 SEHNR and CDR2 FQNEAQ (reference sequence).

The chain joins TRBV12-3 or TRBV12-4 to TRBJ2-5, with D tentatively TRBD1 (5 bases). Trimming removed 1 base at V and 3 bases at J, with 15 bases between. The CDR3 spans 16 residues. The CDR3 region has the DNA TGTGCCAGCAGTTTAGGGCCAGGGAAAGGGGAAGAGACCCAGTACTTC. It yields the protein CASSLGPGKGEETQYF.

The V and J genes are TRBV6-1 and TRBJ1-4; 9 bases match TRBD1. CDR1 is MNHNS and CDR2 is SASEGT in the germline V gene. There are 15 residues in the CDR3. The V gene end was trimmed by 3 bases and the J gene end by 8 bases; junction bases not matched to a gene: 7. CDR3 amino acids: CASSDSTGGREKLFF. In DNA, the CDR3 is TGTGCCAGCAGTGACTCGACAGGGGGACGAGAAAAACTGTTTTTT.

In this sample, this clonotype turned up many times. V gene TRBV6-6 combines with J gene TRBJ1-2, with a tentative D call TRBD1 (6 bases). The V end was cut by 5 bases, the J end by 2 bases, with 9 bases between. Germline-derived CDR1 and CDR2 are MNHNY and SVGAGI (reference sequence). This CDR3 contains 13 residues. The CDR3: CASSRGANYGYTF. Here the CDR3 DNA reads TGTGCCAGCAGTAGGGGGGCGAACTATGGCTACACCTTC.

This clonotype has a single count. Relative to the germline gene, one junction end is altered; a read error may explain this. The V call is TRBV6-1, the J call TRBJ2-3, with TRBD1 matching 7 bases. The CDR3 has 19 residues. Germline V CDR1 and CDR2: MNHNS, SASEGT. This CDR3 is CASSEAAGWNRGRTGTQYF. The CDR3 nucleotides read TGTGCCAGCAGTGAAGCAGCAGGTTGGAACAGGGGCAGGACAGGTACGCAGTATTTT.

This clonotype was picked up many times. The V gene is TRBV6-4, the J gene TRBJ2-6, with D hard to call. The CDR3 has 14 residues. CDR1 is MRHNA, CDR2 SNTAGT, per germline. Trimming stripped 3 bases from V and 2 bases from J, with 5 bases between. The CDR3 nucleotides read TGTGCCAGCAGTGAGAGGACTGGGGCCAACGTCCTGACTTTC. This gives the protein CASSERTGANVLTF.

V and J are TRBV6-1 and TRBJ1-6, with TRBD1 identical over 8 bases. The junction had 17 bases not matched to a gene; V was cut back by 2 bases and J by 8 bases. The CDR3 sequence is 19 residues long. CDR1 is MNHNS and CDR2 is SASEGT in the germline V gene. CDR3 sequence (DNA): TGTGCCAGCAGTGAACTCGGAACGGGGACAGGAAGGGCATATTCACCCCTCCACTTT. This codes for CASSELGTGTGRAYSPLHF.

The gene calls are TRBV29-1 and TRBJ1-1; 10 nucleotides agree with TRBD1. Germline V gives CDR1 SQVTM, CDR2 ANQGSEA. CDR3 size: 15 residues. With 5 bases clipped from V and 4 bases from J, the junction kept 10 bases outside the gene matches. The CDR3 DNA reads TGCAGCGTTTACAAACCGGACAGGGGGACCACTGAAGCTTTCTTT. Translated: CSVYKPDRGTTEAFF.

The CDR3 DNA is TGCAGTGCTAGATTCCCGGGACAGGGATATTCCTACAAGCAGTACTTC. Amino acids: CSARFPGQGYSYKQYF. The chain has TRBV20-1 and TRBJ2-5; TRBD1 matches at 9 bases. Germline trimming cut 2 bases from V and 11 bases from J; bases unmatched to any gene: 18. The CDR3 is 16 amino acids. Germline CDR1 reads DFQATT; CDR2 reads SNEGSKA (reference sequence).

This clonotype was seen only a few times. The V call is TRBV25-1, the J call TRBJ1-2; D is possibly TRBD1 (5 bases). Looked up from germline, CDR1 is MGHDK and CDR2 is SYGVNS. V dropped 8 bases and J dropped 2 bases, with 21 bases sitting between them. The length of the CDR3 is 16 residues. CDR3 coding DNA: TGTGCCAGCTTCCAACCGACGGGGGAACCCAACTATGGCTACACCTTC. Translated, it gives CASFQPTGEPNYGYTF.

This clonotype has only a few counts. The J gene is TRBJ2-7, the V gene TRBV4-3, with 8 bases fitting TRBD1. V lost 1 base, J lost 0 bases, and 14 bases stayed unmatched. Germline V lookup: CDR1 LGHNA, CDR2 YSLEER. The CDR3 loop spans 19 amino acids. The CDR3 DNA reads TGCGCCAGCAGCCAAGTGTACAACACACAGGGGGGTGTCTCCTACGAGCAGTACTTC. The encoded protein is CASSQVYNTQGGVSYEQYF.

The chain is built from TRBV4-3 and TRBJ1-4; D uncertain. V was cut by 0 bases and J by 6 bases, with 17 bases left in between. CDR3 size: 17 residues. Germline V gives CDR1 LGHNA, CDR2 YSLEER. CDR3 in amino acids: CASSQDQAGLKYEKLFF. The CDR3 DNA is TGCGCCAGCAGCCAAGATCAGGCAGGCCTGAAGTATGAAAAACTGTTTTTT.

The chain links TRBV6-2 or TRBV6-3 to TRBJ2-2; D remains ambiguous. The length of the CDR3 is 14 residues. Germline CDR1 and CDR2: MNHEY and SVGEGT. Trimming removed 2 bases at V and 6 bases at J, with 10 bases between. The CDR3 DNA is TGTGCCAGCAGTTACATAGGGTCGCCCGGGGAGCTGTTTTTT. It codes for CASSYIGSPGELFF.

The CDR3 bases are TGCAGTGCTTGGCCTAGCGGGGGGGCCAATGAGCAGTTCTTC. This gives the protein CSAWPSGGANEQFF. J is TRBJ2-1 and V is TRBV20-1; 12 bases agree with TRBD2. From germline, CDR1 is DFQATT and CDR2 SNEGSKA (reference sequence). Losses at the gene ends were 5 bases for V and 6 bases for J; bases not matched to a gene: 5. The length of the CDR3 is 14 residues.

The chain combines TRBV20-1 with TRBJ2-1, with unresolved D. The V and J ends lost 3 bases and 8 bases respectively, with 14 bases between them. Germline-derived CDR1 and CDR2 are DFQATT and SNEGSKA (reference sequence). This CDR3 is 13 amino acids long. In DNA, the CDR3 is TGCAGTGCTAGCGGTCTAGTAGGCGATGAGCAGTTCTTC. Translated, it gives CSASGLVGDEQFF.

There are a few counts of this clonotype. The chain is built from TRBV27 and TRBJ1-1; weak D call: TRBD1 (6 bases). V was shortened by 6 bases and J by 8 bases, with 13 bases between the two germline ends. CDR3 length equals 12 residues. Germline assignment: CDR1 MNHEY and CDR2 SMNVEV (reference sequence). This CDR3 is CASSKGGEEAFF. CDR3 nucleotide sequence: TGTGCCAGCAGCAAGGGGGGAGAAGAAGCTTTCTTT.